The T cell receptor beta chain under discussion was sequenced for a study of cytomegalovirus exposure and HLA in healthy donors (dated by TCRdb to 2016 to 2017). For the wider study: In an earlier analysis of roughly 500 of the donors, 276 Gb of sequence data and roughly 100 million unique TCR beta sequences from 150 million to 200 million T cells were reported. Roughly 300 gigabases of sequencing data and 70 million to 85 million unique TCR sequences were included in an early release covering about 600 HLA-typed donors. The genetic ancestry cluster associated with self-reported Caucasian donors included around 76% of the roughly 400 genotyped donors. The aim of the study was to test whether cataloging public T cell receptors could identify signatures of past pathogen exposure. The study used immunosequencing to profile the T cell repertoires of several hundred subjects and linked those repertoires to cytomegalovirus serostatus. In addition to the first cohort of 666 subjects, a separate validation cohort of approximately 110 different subjects was used. To predict cytomegalovirus infection status, the study brought together high-throughput TCR immunosequencing, statistical association of individual TCRs with disease status, and machine learning. In a later analysis, previously published TCR beta repertoires from 600 to 850 donors were re-analyzed and high-resolution HLA genotyping was added so that TCR occurrence patterns could be studied. The later analysis used no new phenotypic data to find candidate immune exposures, relying instead on TCR beta sequences and their occurrence across donors. An earlier analysis of approximately 640 of the donors applied high-throughput TCR beta sequencing to assess whether each TCR beta V gene segment acted as functional or pseudogenic. Donor age, sex, ethnicity and CMV serostatus were compiled alongside the repertoire data. In a later genetic analysis, genome-wide SNP genotypes for about three fifths of the roughly 670 donors were used, and that subset was treated as a discovery cohort. All discovery cohort repertoires had been generated on a single sequencing platform. HLA typing covered class I and class II loci at four-digit resolution. Typing coverage differed by locus: A, B, C, DRB1 and DQB1 were typed in roughly 629-640 donors, DQA1 in about 510, DPA1 in nearly 610, and DPB1 in just under 490. About 5 DR-DQ haplotypes were handled as single units for association and clustering, since linkage in the cohort was strong. Among over 350 genotyped donors of the cohort, an average of around 240,000 unique TCR beta nucleotide sequences were sequenced per donor, around 20% of them non-productive. What the authors observed across the whole study: In a later genetic analysis, fewer N-insertions in productive TCRs were reported among donors in an Asian-associated ancestry cluster than the roughly 640-donor mean. A few of the identified cytomegalovirus-associated TCR beta chains were confirmed in vitro to be specific for cytomegalovirus antigens. Assigning TCR associations to individual alleles was difficult when HLA alleles, especially DR and DQ, strongly co-occurred. In an earlier analysis of some 540 of the donors, most TCR beta V segments appeared in productive rearrangements about 87% or about 30% of the time, broadly matching IMGT annotations. This cohort had only TCR beta chains sequenced, and the lack of alpha or paired-chain data limited which features could be detected. The classifier was reported to diagnose cytomegalovirus status with high specificity and sensitivity in both the original and validation cohorts. Linkage disequilibrium might explain the correlated functional status among segregating V segments, but an unknown experimental factor could not be excluded. A further reported finding was that TCR beta sequences accurately predicted the HLA-A and HLA-B alleles for most subjects in the first cohort. Because counts were too low, more than 15 rarely observed V segments, including chromosome 9 orphons, were left out of the earlier analysis of approximately 580 of the donors. Most TCR sequences were seen in very few donors, while some public TCRs were found in many individuals. Because HLA typing was unavailable for some donors at each locus, only the typed subset was used in association tests. Sequencing depth was assumed to be roughly uniform across donors in the presence/absence analyses, though that assumption may not hold. A cluster of highly shared sequence variants was judged likely to be a technical artifact of the sequencing pipeline. A later analysis found that TCR association rates varied across HLA loci, with DRB1 alleles showing the most associated TCRs and HLA-C alleles the fewest. It was suggested by the authors that the approach could potentially be generalized to other disease states and immunological phenotypes. At a false discovery rate of 0.05, a later analysis linked some 17,000 TCR beta sequences to specific HLA alleles. The only immune exposure information available for the cohort was CMV serostatus. A total of about 180 TCR beta chains were listed by the study as associated with cytomegalovirus. Some IMGT-functional V segments, including TRBV6-2 and TRBV6-3, could not be distinguished by the 87-base-pair reads and were therefore excluded. In a later genetic analysis, a missense DCLRE1C variant was associated with V-gene and J-gene trimming of TCR beta chains, and the association was replicated in an independent cohort. In a later analysis, HLA-associated TCR beta chains showed more clonal expansion and lower generation probabilities than non-associated chains that were equally common. Most CMV-associated TCR beta chains appeared to be HLA-restricted in a later analysis, and the HLA associations seemed to be driven largely by CMV exposure. A later analysis reported that several top co-occurrence clusters appeared linked to parvovirus B19, influenza, CMV and Epstein-Barr virus.

Concerning this clone itself: Its antigen remains unidentified. Per-base quality was not reported, and no clone a single base away is much larger than it.

Library prep was done by the immunoSEQ multiplex PCR assay. For the multiplex PCR, a mixture combining 60 forward primers for TCR Vbeta segments and 13 reverse primers for TCR Jbeta segments was used. Amplification of the CDR3 region of rearranged TCR beta genes was performed with a multiplex PCR assay on genomic DNA. The Illumina HiSeq System was used to sequence the amplified TCR beta libraries as 87-base-pair reads. In the paper's pipeline: Across the roughly 600 repertoires, a later analysis counted 60 million to 90 million unique TCR beta chains, around 10 million of which were shared by at least two donors. A nearest-neighbor algorithm error-corrected the raw reads and collapsed the reads into unique sequences, merging closely related sequences to remove PCR and sequencing errors. CDR3 sequences were aligned to IMGT reference sequences to assign V, D and J gene segments. For a sequence to be retained, a match of at least six nucleotides was required to both a V gene segment and a J gene segment. Rearrangements were called productive when the CDR3 lacked stop codons and stayed in frame with V and J; all others were non-productive. CDR3 was defined by IMGT convention, running from the second conserved V-encoded cysteine to the conserved J-encoded phenylalanine. The earlier analysis of some 550 of the donors excluded any sequence lacking an unambiguous match to a single V gene segment. In an earlier analysis of a few hundred of the donors, V segments were called functional above 56.7% productive rearrangements and were called segregating when the between-donor standard deviation exceeded 5%. To diagnose cytomegalovirus status from the catalog of TCR beta chain sequences, a statistical classification framework was built. A later analysis assigned V and J genes by comparing TCR nucleotide sequences with IMGT/GENE-DB human TR gene sequences. The TCRdist pipeline was used in a later analysis to assign CDR3 sequences and most-parsimonious VDJ recombination scenarios. A later analysis defined each TCR beta chain by its CDR3 amino acid sequence plus V-gene family, and excluded reads lacking a unique V-gene family. To address suspected cross-contamination and a sequencing artifact, a later analysis removed 592 highly shared, low-generation-probability nucleotide sequences. A later analysis calculated a clonal expansion index for each public chain from normalized within-repertoire ranks of inferred template counts. A later analysis computed generation probabilities with a VDJ recombination model fitted to out-of-frame rearrangements, and checked the results against IGoR. A later analysis scored TCR-TCR, TCR-HLA and TCR-CMV co-occurrence with hypergeometric tests, applying a repertoire-size bias correction to TCR pairs. In a later analysis, false discovery rates were estimated by permuting HLA or CMV assignments 20 times. A later analysis grouped co-occurring TCRs with DBSCAN, adding TCRdist sequence similarity when clustering within HLA-allele-positive subsets. Repertoires with fewer than 30,000 or more than 120,000 public chains were left out of co-occurrence clustering, as were about five repertoires with anomalous nucleotide sharing. In TCRdb, the immuneACCESS table is reduced to in-frame sequences with V and J assigned. These tables do not hold every clone; where another copy was compared, an unresolved V gene accounts for under half, and the others remain unexplained. That table furnishes V, J and clone size, whereas the DNA furnished D and trimming. The sample yields about 150,000 clones; 60% to 75% were counted once. The top ten clonotypes cover about 2.7% of the sample.

V and J are truncated by 6 bases and 2 bases respectively, leaving an intervening sequence of 22 bases. Including the terminal cysteine and phenylalanine, the CDR3 comprises 17 residues. Only the CDR3 DNA stays, 51 bases, in frame from base 1. As encoded in the germline V gene, CDR1 is SNHLY while CDR2 is FYNNEI. The cohort was made up of approximately 670 healthy bone marrow donors. At the time of sampling, every cohort member was nominally healthy, though immune exposures that went unrecorded were likely present. The donor was CMV seronegative and belonged to the group of 350 or so seronegative cohort members. A peripheral blood sample was provided by each donor, and peripheral blood mononuclear cells were used for TCR beta sequencing. The Qiagen DNeasy Blood Extraction Kit was used to extract genomic DNA from the blood cell samples.

This TCR derives from a young man in good health and CMV-seronegative. The chain employs TRBV2 and TRBJ2-5, and the D gene may be TRBD1, 5 bases matching. Sequencing used PBMCs. The nucleotide sequence reads as follows: TGTGCCAGCAGCGGAAGGGTGGCAGGGTACTTTCAAGAGACCCAGTACTTC. The resulting protein is CASSGRVAGYFQETQYF. With the rest looked up from the reference TRBV2 and TRBJ2-5 genes rather than sequenced, the full variable domain is EPEVTQTPSHQVTQMGQEVILRCVPISNHLYFYWYRQILGQKVEFLVSFYNNEISEKSEIFDDQFSVERPDGSNFTLKIRSTKLEDSAMYFCASSGRVAGYFQETQYFGPGTRLLVL.